Sequencing of this TCR beta chain was carried out in a study of T cells after somatic rescue of genetic block. This clone was recorded once. Profiling relied on immunoSEQ multiplex PCR, and the TCRdb table lists in-frame clones only, not all of them. In the table there are some 67,000 clones, around 90% of which are singletons. This CDR3 has 14 amino acids. CDR1 is KGHSH, CDR2 LQKENI, per germline. The J segment lost 6 bases and the V segment lost 1 base, leaving 3 bases of the junction unmatched. The TCR sequence derives from a man aged 35 to 55. This chain joins TRBV18 and TRBJ1-1; 9 positions match TRBD1. The sequenced sample consisted of peripheral blood mononuclear cells (PBMCs). The CDR3, as DNA: TGTGCCAGCTCACCACGGGACAGGGCTCCTGAAGCTTTCTTT. Amino acid sequence: CASSPRDRAPEAFF.